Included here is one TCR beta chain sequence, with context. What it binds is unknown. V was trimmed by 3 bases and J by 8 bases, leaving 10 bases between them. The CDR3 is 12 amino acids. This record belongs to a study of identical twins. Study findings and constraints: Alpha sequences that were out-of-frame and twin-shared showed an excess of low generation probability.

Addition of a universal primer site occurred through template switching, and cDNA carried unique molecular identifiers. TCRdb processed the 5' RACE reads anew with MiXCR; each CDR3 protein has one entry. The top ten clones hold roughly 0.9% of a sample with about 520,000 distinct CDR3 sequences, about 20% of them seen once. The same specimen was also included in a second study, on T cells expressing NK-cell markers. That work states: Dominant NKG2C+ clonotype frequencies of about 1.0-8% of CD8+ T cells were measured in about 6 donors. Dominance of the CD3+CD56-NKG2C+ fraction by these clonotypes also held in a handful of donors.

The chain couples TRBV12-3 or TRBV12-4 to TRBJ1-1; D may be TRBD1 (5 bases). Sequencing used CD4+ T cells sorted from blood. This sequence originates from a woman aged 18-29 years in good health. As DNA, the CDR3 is TGTGCCAGCAGTTTTAGCGACAGCGAAGCTTTCTTT. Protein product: CASSFSDSEAFF.